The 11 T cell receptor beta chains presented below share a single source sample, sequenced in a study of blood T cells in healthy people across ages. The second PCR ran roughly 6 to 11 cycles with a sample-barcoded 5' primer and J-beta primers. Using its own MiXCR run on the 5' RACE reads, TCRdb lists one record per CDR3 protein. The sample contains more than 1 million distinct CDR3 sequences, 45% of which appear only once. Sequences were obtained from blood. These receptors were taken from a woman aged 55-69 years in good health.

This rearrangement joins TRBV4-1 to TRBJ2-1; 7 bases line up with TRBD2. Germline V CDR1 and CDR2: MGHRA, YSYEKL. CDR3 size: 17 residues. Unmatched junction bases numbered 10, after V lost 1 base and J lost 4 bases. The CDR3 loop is CASSQGLAAALYNEQFF. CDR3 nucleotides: TGCGCCAGCAGCCAAGGGCTAGCGGCTGCATTATACAATGAGCAGTTCTTC.

The CDR3 sequence is CASSLSKRGAEQFF. The CDR3 region has the DNA TGTGCCAGCAGTTTATCGAAACGGGGCGCTGAGCAGTTCTTC. The gene calls are TRBV27 and TRBJ2-1; the D call may be TRBD1 or TRBD2 (5 bases each). This CDR3 has 14 residues. Trimming shortened V by 0 bases and J by 9 bases, and 12 bases separated the two germline ends. Germline values: CDR1 MNHEY, CDR2 SMNVEV (reference sequence).

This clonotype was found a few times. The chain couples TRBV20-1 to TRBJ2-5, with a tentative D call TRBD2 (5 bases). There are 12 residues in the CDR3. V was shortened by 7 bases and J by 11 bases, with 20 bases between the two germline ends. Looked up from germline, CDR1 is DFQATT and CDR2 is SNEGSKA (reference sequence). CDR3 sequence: CSVETKGDEQYF. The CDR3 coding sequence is TGCAGTGTCGAGACTAAGGGAGATGAGCAGTACTTC.

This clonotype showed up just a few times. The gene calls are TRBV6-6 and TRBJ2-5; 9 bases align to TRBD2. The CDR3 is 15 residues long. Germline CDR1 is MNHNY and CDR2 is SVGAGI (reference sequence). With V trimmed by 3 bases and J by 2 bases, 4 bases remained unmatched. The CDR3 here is CASSYGREGQETQYF. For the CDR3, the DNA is TGTGCCAGCAGTTATGGGCGGGAGGGGCAAGAGACCCAGTACTTC.

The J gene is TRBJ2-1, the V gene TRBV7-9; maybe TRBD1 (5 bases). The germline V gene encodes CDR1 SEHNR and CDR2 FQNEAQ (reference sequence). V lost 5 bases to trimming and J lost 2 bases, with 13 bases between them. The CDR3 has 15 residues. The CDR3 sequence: CASSGRLGPYNEQFF. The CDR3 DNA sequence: TGTGCCAGCAGCGGTAGGTTGGGGCCCTACAATGAGCAGTTCTTC.

CDR3 coding DNA: TGCAGTGCTAGAGCTGGGATCGGGGGGGGAGAGACCCAGTACTTC. Protein product: CSARAGIGGGETQYF. This sequence joins TRBV20-1 and TRBJ2-5; 8 bases are a match to TRBD2. The CDR3 consists of 15 residues. With 1 base clipped from V and 4 bases from J, the junction kept 8 bases outside the gene matches. Germline V gene lookup returns CDR1 DFQATT and CDR2 SNEGSKA (reference sequence).

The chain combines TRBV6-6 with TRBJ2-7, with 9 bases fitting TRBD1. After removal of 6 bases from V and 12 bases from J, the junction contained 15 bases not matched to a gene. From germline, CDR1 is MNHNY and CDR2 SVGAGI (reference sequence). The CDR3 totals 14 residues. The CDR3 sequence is CASRAGTGSETRYF. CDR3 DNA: TGTGCCAGCAGGGCCGGGACAGGGTCGGAGACCCGGTACTTC.

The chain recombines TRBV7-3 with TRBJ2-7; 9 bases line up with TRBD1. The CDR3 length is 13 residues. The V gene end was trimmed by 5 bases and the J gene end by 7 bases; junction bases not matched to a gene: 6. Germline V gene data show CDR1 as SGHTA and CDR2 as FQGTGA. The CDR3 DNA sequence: TGTGCCAGCAGCGTACTGACAGGGGGGGAGCAGTACTTC. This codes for CASSVLTGGEQYF.

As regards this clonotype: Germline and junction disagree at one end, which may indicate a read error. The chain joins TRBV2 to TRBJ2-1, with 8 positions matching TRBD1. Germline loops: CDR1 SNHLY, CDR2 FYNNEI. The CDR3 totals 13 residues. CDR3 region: CAGRKDRVNEHFF. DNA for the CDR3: TGTGCCGGCAGGAAGGACAGGGTTAATGAGCACTTCTTC.

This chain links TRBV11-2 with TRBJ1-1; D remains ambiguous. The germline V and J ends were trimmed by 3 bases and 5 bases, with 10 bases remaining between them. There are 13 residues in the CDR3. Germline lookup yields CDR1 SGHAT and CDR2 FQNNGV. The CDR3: CASSFHLLTEAFF. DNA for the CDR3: TGTGCCAGCAGCTTTCATCTATTAACTGAAGCTTTCTTT.

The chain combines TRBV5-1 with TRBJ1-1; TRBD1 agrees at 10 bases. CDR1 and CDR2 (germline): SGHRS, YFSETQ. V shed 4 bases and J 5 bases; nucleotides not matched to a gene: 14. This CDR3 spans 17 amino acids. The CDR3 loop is CASSPGQGGILWTEAFF. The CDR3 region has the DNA TGCGCCAGCAGCCCTGGACAGGGGGGCATCTTGTGGACTGAAGCTTTCTTT.